The present T cell receptor (beta chain) was sequenced within a study of cytomegalovirus exposure and HLA in healthy donors. Primers included in the PCR were 60 Vbeta and 13 Jbeta primers. Clones were sequenced by immunoSEQ multiplex PCR, and TCRdb holds only the in-frame ones, with some missing. Of 45,000 to 60,000 clones in the sample, about 73% were seen once. CDR3 length: 13 amino acids. V dropped 6 bases and J dropped 6; count of bases not matched to a gene: 6. Germline V gene sequence: CDR1 SQVTM, CDR2 ANQGSEA. The rearrangement joins TRBV29-1 to TRBJ2-7; 12 bases are a match to TRBD1. This clonotype was obtained from a man between 18 and 35 years old in good health and CMV-seronegative. The sample consisted of PBMCs. CDR3 nucleotide sequence: TGCAGCGTCGTGGGACAGGGGGCGTTCGAGCAGTACTTC. It codes for CSVVGQGAFEQYF.